The TCR beta chain under discussion was sequenced for a study of regulatory T cells in long-lasting Graves disease. Time point of the sample: newly diagnosed GD, antithyroid drugs for less than 3 months. Generation of the TCR library employed RNA extracted from PBMCs. TCR beta libraries were built with iRepertoire HTBI primers and Arm-PCR of CDR3 regions. Using its own MiXCR run on the multiplex PCR reads, TCRdb lists one record per CDR3 protein. Among 420,000 or so distinct CDR3 sequences listed, about 17% were seen once. This clonotype was counted ten times or more. The CDR3 consists of 14 residues. V lost 8 bases and J 1 base, leaving 15 bases between the germline ends. The germline V gene encodes CDR1 MDHEN and CDR2 SYDVKM. This sample was shared with a second study, whose subject was T cells in Graves' hyperthyroidism and ophthalmopathy. That source reports: Newly diagnosed hyperthyroidism, duration under 2 months, in patients aged 18 to 65. The study based diagnoses on clinical symptoms, serum thyroxine and TRAb, thyroid ultrasound and orbital computed tomography. First-round RT-PCR targeting the TCR CDR3 was performed with the HTBI primer set. The model anticipated ophthalmopathy a median approximately 6.7 months pre-onset.

Source: peripheral blood mononuclear cells (PBMCs), taken at new diagnosis, from a patient treated with antithyroid drugs. This clonotype was obtained from a woman aged 18 to 35 with Graves disease. The genes are TRBV28 and TRBJ2-7; D remains unclear. The CDR3 loop is CASGIRTVSYEQYF. As DNA, the CDR3 is TGTGCCAGCGGGATAAGGACGGTTTCCTACGAGCAGTACTTC.